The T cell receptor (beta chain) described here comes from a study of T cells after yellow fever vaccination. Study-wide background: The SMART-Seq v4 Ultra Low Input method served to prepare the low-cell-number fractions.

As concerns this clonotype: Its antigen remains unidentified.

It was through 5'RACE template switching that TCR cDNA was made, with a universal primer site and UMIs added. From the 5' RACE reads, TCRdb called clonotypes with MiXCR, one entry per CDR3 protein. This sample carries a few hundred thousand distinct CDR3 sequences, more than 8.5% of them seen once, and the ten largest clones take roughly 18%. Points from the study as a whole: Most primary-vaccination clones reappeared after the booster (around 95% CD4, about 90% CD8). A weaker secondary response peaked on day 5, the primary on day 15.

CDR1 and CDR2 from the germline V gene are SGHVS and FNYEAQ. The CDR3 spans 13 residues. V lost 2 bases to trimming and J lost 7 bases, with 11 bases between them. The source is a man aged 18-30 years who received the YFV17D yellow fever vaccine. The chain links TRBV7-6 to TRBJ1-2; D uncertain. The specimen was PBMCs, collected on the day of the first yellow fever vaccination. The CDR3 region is CASSLYGEGGYTF. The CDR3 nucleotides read TGTGCCAGCAGCTTATACGGCGAGGGTGGCTACACCTTC.